This T cell receptor beta chain was sequenced for a study of T cells in Graves' hyperthyroidism and ophthalmopathy. Whole-study context: Once the initial diagnosis was made, peripheral blood was obtained before any treatment. General observations from the study: The model identified upcoming ophthalmopathy a median 6.5 months ahead of onset. Peripheral blood also featured most of the thyroid clonotypes expanded above 0.001.

As to this clonotype: The antigen is unknown.

A 10 ml volume of fresh peripheral blood provided the PBMCs. Germline CDR1 reads MNHEY; CDR2 reads SVGAGI. The CDR3 is 16 amino acids. The junction had 11 bases not matched to a gene; V was cut back by 4 bases and J by 3 bases. RNA transcripts served as the template for amplifying TCR beta CDR3 regions. TCR CDR3 underwent first-round RT-PCR with the HTBI primer set. TCRdb reprocessed the multiplex PCR reads with MiXCR, giving one entry per CDR3 protein. The sample lists 700,000 to 850,000 distinct CDR3 sequences; 30% to 40% were seen once. This chain joins TRBV6-5 and TRBJ2-7; TRBD1 matches at 8 bases. The source of this sequence is a middle-aged woman with Graves' hyperthyroidism. Sequenced input: blood. The CDR3, as DNA: TGTGCCAGCAGTTTCAGTGGCGCAGGGGGCGGCTACGAGCAGTACTTC. Protein: CASSFSGAGGGYEQYF.